The clone carrying this TCR beta chain was seen more than once but under ten times. What it recognizes is unknown. The CDR3 spans 14 residues. Per germline, CDR1 SNHLY and CDR2 FYNNEI. Trimming took 3 bases from V and 2 from J, leaving 11 bases between them. Healthy Russian Caucasian donors spanned ages about 6 to 100 years. These data belong to a study of blood T cells in healthy people across ages. The study, taken as a whole, reports: With unsorted PBMCs, a conclusive comparison of naive versus antigen-experienced cells was not possible.

For the second PCR, which ran for about 7 to 11 cycles, a sample-barcoded 5' primer and a J-beta primer mix were used. MiXCR, run by TCRdb on the 5' RACE reads, gives a single entry per CDR3 protein. Counted here are around 650,000 distinct CDR3 sequences, roughly 43% occurring once; the ten biggest clones make up around 32%. The sequencing input was blood. The rearrangement links TRBV2 to TRBJ2-7, with D possibly TRBD1 on 6 matching bases. The sequence derives from a man older than 75 in good health. DNA for the CDR3: TGTGCCAGCAGTGATCAGGGGACCACCTACGAGCAGTACTTC. It specifies CASSDQGTTYEQYF.